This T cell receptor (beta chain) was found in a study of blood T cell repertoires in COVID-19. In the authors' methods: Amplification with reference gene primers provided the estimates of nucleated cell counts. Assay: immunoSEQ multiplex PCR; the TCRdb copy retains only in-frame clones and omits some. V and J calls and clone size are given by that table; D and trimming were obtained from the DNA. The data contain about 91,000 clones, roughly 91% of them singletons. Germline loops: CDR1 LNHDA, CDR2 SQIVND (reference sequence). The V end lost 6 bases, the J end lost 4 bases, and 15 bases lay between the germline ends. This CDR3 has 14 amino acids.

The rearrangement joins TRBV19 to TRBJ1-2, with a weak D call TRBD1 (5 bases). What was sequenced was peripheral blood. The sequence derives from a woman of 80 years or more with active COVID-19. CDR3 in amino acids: CASSPGWDPYGYTF. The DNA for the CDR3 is TGTGCCAGTAGCCCAGGGTGGGATCCCTATGGCTACACCTTC.